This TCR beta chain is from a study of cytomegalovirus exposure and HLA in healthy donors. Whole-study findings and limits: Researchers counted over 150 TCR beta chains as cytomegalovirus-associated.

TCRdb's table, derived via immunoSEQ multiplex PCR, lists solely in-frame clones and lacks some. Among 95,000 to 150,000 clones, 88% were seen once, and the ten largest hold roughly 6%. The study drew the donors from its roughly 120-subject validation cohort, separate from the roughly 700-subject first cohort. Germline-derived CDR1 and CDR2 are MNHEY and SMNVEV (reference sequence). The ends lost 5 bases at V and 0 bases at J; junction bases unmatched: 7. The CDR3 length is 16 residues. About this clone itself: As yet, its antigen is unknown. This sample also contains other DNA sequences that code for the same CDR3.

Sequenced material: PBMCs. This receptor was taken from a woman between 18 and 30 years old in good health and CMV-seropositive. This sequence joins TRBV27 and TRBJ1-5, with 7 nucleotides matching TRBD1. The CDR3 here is CASSPLTGYSNQPQHF. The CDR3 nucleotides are TGTGCCAGCAGTCCCCTGACAGGGTATAGCAATCAGCCCCAGCATTTT.